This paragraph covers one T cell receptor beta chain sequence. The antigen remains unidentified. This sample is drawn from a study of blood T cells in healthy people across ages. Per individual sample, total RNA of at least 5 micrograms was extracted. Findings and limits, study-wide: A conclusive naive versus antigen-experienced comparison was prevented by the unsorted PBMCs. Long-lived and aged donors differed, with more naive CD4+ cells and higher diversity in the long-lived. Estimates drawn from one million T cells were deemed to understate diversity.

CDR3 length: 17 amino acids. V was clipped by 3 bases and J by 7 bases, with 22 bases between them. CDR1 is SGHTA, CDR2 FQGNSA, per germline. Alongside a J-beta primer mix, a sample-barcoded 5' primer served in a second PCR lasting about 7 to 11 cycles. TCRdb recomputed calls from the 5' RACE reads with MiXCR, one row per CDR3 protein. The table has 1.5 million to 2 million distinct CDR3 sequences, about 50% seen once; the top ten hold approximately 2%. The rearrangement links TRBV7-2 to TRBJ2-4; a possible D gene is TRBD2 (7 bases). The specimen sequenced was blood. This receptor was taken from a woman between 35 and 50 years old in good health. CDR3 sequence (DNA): TGTGCCAGCAGCTTTTCATCTGGCGGGGGAAGGGGGAACATTCAGTACTTC. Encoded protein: CASSFSSGGGRGNIQYF.